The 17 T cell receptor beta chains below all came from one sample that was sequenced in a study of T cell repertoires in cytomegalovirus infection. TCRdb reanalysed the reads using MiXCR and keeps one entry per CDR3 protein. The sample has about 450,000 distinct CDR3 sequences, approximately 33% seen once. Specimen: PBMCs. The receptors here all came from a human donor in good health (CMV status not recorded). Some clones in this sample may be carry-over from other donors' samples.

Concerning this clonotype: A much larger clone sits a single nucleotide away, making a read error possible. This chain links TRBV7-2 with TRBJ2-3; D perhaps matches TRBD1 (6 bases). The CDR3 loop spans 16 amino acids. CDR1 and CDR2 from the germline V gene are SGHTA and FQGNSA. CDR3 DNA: TGTGCCAGCAGCTTAGTTCCGGGGACGAGGACAGATCCGCAGTATTTT. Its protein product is CASSLVPGTRTDPQYF.

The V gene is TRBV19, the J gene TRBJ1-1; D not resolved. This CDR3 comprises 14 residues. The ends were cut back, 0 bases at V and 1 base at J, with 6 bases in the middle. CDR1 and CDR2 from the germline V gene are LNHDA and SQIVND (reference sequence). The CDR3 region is CASSIDPWNTEAFF. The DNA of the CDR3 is TGTGCCAGTAGTATAGACCCATGGAACACTGAAGCTTTCTTT.

The CDR3, as DNA: TGCGCCAGCAGCCAAGATTGGCGTGACACGGAGGAGACCCAGTACTTC. Its translation is CASSQDWRDTEETQYF. The V call is TRBV4-3, the J call TRBJ2-5; no clear D. With 0 bases removed from V and 5 bases from J, the gap between germline ends came to 16 bases. Per the germline V gene, CDR1 is LGHNA and CDR2 is YSLEER. The CDR3 runs 16 residues.

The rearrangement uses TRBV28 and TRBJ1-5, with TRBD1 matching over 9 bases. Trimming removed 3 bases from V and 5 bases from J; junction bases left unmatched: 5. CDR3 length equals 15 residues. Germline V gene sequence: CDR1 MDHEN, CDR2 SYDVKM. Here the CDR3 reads CASSFADRGDQPQHF. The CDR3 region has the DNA TGTGCCAGCAGTTTCGCAGACAGGGGGGATCAGCCCCAGCATTTT.

CDR3 loop: CASSNPRADRNYGYTF. For the CDR3, the DNA is TGTGCCAGTAGTAATCCCCGGGCCGACAGGAACTATGGCTACACCTTC. V and J are TRBV19 and TRBJ1-2; D might be TRBD1 (6 bases). The germline CDR1 and CDR2 sequences are LNHDA and SQIVND (reference sequence). Trimming cost V 4 bases and J 2 bases, with 17 bases left between them. The CDR3 is 16 residues long.

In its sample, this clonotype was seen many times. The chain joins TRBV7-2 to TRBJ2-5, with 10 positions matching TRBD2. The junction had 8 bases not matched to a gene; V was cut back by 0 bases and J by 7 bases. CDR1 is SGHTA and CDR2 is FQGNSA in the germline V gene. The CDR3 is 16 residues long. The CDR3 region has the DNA TGTGCCAGCAGCTTAGCCCCAGCGGGGGGGCTGGGGACCCAGTACTTC. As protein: CASSLAPAGGLGTQYF.

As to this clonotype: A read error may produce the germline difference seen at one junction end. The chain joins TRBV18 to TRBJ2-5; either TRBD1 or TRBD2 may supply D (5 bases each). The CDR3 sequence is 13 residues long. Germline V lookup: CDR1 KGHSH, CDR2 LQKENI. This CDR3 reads CASSQNGAETKYF. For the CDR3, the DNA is TGTGCCAGCTCCCAAAACGGGGCGGAGACCAAGTACTTC.

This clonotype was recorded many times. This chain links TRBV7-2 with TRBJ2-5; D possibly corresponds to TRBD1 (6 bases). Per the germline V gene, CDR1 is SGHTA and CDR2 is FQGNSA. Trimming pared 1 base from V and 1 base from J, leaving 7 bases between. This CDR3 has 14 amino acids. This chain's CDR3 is CASSLDRAQETQYF. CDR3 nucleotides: TGTGCCAGCAGCTTAGACAGGGCCCAAGAGACCCAGTACTTC.

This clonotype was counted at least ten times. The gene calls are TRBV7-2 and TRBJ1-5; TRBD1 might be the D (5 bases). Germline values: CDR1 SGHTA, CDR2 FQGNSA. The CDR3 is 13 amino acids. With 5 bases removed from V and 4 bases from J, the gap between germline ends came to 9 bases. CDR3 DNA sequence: TGTGCCAGCAGCATGGGACCTAATCAGCCCCAGCATTTT. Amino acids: CASSMGPNQPQHF.

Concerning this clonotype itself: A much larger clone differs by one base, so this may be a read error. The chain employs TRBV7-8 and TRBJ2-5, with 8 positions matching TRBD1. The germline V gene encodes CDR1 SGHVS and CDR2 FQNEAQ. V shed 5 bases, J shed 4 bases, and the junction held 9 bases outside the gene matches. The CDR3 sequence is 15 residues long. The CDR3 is CASSQGQGSLETQYF. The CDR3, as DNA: TGTGCCAGCAGCCAAGGACAGGGTTCGCTAGAGACCCAGTACTTC.

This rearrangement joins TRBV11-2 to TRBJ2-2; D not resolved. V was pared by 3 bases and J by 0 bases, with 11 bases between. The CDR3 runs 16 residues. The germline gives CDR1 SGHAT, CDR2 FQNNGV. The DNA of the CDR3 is TGTGCCAGCAGCTTCCAGACTTACCCGAACACCGGGGAGCTGTTTTTT. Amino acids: CASSFQTYPNTGELFF. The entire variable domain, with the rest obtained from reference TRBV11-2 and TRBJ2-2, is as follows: EAGVAQSPRYKIIEKRQSVAFWCNPISGHATLYWYQQILGQGPKLLIQFQNNGVVDDSQLPKDRFSAERLKGVDSTLKIQPAKLEDSAVYLCASSFQTYPNTGELFFGEGSRLTVL.

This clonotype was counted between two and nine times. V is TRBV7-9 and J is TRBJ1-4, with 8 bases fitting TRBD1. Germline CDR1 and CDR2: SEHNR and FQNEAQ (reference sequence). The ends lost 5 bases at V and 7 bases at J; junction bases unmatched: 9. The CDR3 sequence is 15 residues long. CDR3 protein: CASSLGGQVLEKLFF. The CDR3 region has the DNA TGTGCCAGCAGCCTCGGGGGACAGGTACTTGAAAAACTGTTTTTT.

The CDR3 loop is CASSPVGDSNQPQHF. CDR3 nucleotide sequence: TGTGCCAGCAGCCCCGTGGGGGATAGCAATCAGCCCCAGCATTTT. V usage is TRBV7-2 and J usage is TRBJ1-5; D is perhaps TRBD1 (5 bases). Between the trimmed V and J ends, which lost 5 bases and 0 bases, there was a span of 11 bases. Germline CDR1 reads SGHTA; CDR2 reads FQGNSA. The CDR3 has 15 residues.

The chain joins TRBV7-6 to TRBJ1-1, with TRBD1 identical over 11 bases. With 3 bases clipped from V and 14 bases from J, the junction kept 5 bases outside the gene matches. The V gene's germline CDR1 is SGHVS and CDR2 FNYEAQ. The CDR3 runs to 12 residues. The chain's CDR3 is CASSLDRGPRFF. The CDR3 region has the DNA TGTGCCAGCAGCTTGGACAGGGGGCCCAGATTCTTT.

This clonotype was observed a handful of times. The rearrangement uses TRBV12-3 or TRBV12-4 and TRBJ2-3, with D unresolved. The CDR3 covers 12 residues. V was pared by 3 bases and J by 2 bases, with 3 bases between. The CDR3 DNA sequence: TGTGCCAGCAGTTTCTTCACAGATACGCAGTATTTT. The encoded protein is CASSFFTDTQYF.

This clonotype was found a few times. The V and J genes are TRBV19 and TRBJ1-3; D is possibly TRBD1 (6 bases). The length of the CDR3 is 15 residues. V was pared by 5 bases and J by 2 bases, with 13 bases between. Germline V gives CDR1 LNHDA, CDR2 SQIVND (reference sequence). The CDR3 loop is CASSDGGAPGNTIYF. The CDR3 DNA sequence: TGTGCCAGTAGTGACGGGGGCGCGCCTGGAAACACCATATATTTT.

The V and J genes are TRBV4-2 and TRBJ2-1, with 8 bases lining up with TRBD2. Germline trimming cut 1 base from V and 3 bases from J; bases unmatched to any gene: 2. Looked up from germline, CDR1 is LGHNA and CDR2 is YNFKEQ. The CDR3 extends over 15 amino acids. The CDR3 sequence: CASSQGSGDYNEQFF. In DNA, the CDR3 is TGTGCCAGCAGCCAAGGTAGCGGGGACTACAATGAGCAGTTCTTC.